Presented here are 18 T cell receptor beta chains from one specimen sequenced in a study of blood T cell repertoires in COVID-19. Data came from immunoSEQ multiplex PCR; TCRdb stores just in-frame clones and leaves some out. The profile shows approximately 160,000 clones, roughly 83% of them singletons. Sequencing was done on a sample of peripheral blood. These receptors all come from a woman aged 55-75 years with acute or convalescent COVID-19.

The chain couples TRBV11-2 to TRBJ1-1, with 7 bases aligning to TRBD1. The CDR3 has 17 residues. J gave up 1 base and V 5 bases, and 13 bases lay outside the gene matches. CDR1 and CDR2 (germline): SGHAT, FQNNGV. CDR3 nucleotide sequence: TGTGCCAGCAGCCCAAACGATAGGGGGCGCGCGAACACTGAAGCTTTCTTT. Protein: CASSPNDRGRANTEAFF.

The chain links TRBV9 to TRBJ2-3, with TRBD2 matching 7 bases. Looked up from germline, CDR1 is SGDLS and CDR2 is YYNGEE. After removal of 0 bases from V and 3 bases from J, the junction contained 13 bases not matched to a gene. CDR3 length: 18 amino acids. CDR3 in amino acids: CASSVGPSWSGETDTQYF. CDR3 sequence (DNA): TGTGCCAGCAGCGTAGGTCCTTCCTGGAGCGGGGAAACAGATACGCAGTATTTT.

The chain carries TRBV7-2 and TRBJ2-7; 7 bases match TRBD2. This CDR3 region has 15 residues. Trimming at V came to 4 bases and at J to 2 bases, leaving 8 bases not matched to a gene. Looked up from germline, CDR1 is SGHTA and CDR2 is FQGNSA. The CDR3 here is CASSSSGTQTYEQYF. The CDR3 DNA reads as TGTGCCAGCAGCTCCAGCGGGACCCAAACCTACGAGCAGTACTTC.

The V and J genes are TRBV7-2 and TRBJ2-4, with TRBD1 matching 10 bases. The CDR3 extends over 16 amino acids. The V and J ends lost 0 bases and 7 bases, in that order; junction bases with no gene match: 6. Germline CDR1 is SGHTA and CDR2 is FQGNSA. This CDR3 reads CASSLAMTGGRNIQYF. As DNA, the CDR3 is TGTGCCAGCAGCTTAGCGATGACAGGGGGCAGGAACATTCAGTACTTC.

The genes are TRBV28 and TRBJ2-5; 7 nucleotides line up with TRBD1. CDR1 is MDHEN, CDR2 SYDVKM, per germline. This CDR3 is built from 15 residues. The V gene end was trimmed by 4 bases and the J gene end by 5 bases; junction bases not matched to a gene: 10. CDR3 region: CASSSPMTGSETQYF. Written as DNA, the CDR3 is TGTGCCAGCAGTTCCCCGATGACAGGGTCGGAGACCCAGTACTTC.

The gene calls are TRBV28 and TRBJ1-2; tentatively, D is TRBD1 (5 bases). Germline V gene lookup returns CDR1 MDHEN and CDR2 SYDVKM. The CDR3 totals 16 residues. Trimming removed 5 bases from V and 2 bases from J, with 18 bases in between. The CDR3 nucleotides read TGTGCCAGCAGTCCCCATTGGGGAGGGACCAACTATGGCTACACCTTC. As protein: CASSPHWGGTNYGYTF.

V usage is TRBV19 and J usage is TRBJ2-7; 9 bases map to TRBD1. Germline CDR1 and CDR2: LNHDA and SQIVND (reference sequence). V was pared by 6 bases and J by 4 bases, with 7 bases of the junction left unmatched. The CDR3 sequence is 14 residues long. The CDR3 spells CASSSRDRDYEQYF. The CDR3 DNA reads as TGTGCCAGTAGCTCCCGGGACAGGGATTACGAGCAGTACTTC.

V usage is TRBV5-1 and J usage is TRBJ1-4; D is uncertain. CDR1 and CDR2 from the germline V gene are SGHRS and YFSETQ. Trimming cost V 0 bases and J 8 bases, with 11 bases left between them. There are 14 residues in the CDR3. CDR3: CASSLGLSGEKLFF. In nucleotides, the CDR3 is TGCGCCAGCAGCTTGGGCCTGTCGGGGGAAAAACTGTTTTTT. Drawing the rest from reference TRBV5-1 and TRBJ1-4, the complete variable domain is KAGVTQTPRYLIKTRGQQVTLSCSPISGHRSVSWYQQTPGQGLQFLFEYFSETQRNKGNFPGRFSGRQFSNSRSEMNVSTLELGDSALYLCASSLGLSGEKLFFGSGTQLSVL.

The gene calls are TRBV5-1 and TRBJ2-5, with TRBD1 matching over 7 bases. The V gene's germline CDR1 is SGHRS and CDR2 YFSETQ. The V segment lost 4 bases and the J segment 2 bases; nucleotides outside the gene matches: 2. The CDR3 runs to 13 residues. CDR3 loop: CASSKGQQETQYF. The CDR3 DNA reads TGCGCCAGCAGCAAGGGACAGCAAGAGACCCAGTACTTC. Full variable domain (outside the CDR3, taken from reference TRBV5-1 and TRBJ2-5): KAGVTQTPRYLIKTRGQQVTLSCSPISGHRSVSWYQQTPGQGLQFLFEYFSETQRNKGNFPGRFSGRQFSNSRSEMNVSTLELGDSALYLCASSKGQQETQYFGPGTRLLVL.

This chain links TRBV7-2 with TRBJ2-3, with D possibly TRBD2 on 6 matching bases. This CDR3 is 13 amino acids long. V lost 2 bases and J lost 9, with 12 bases in between. Looked up from germline, CDR1 is SGHTA and CDR2 is FQGNSA. CDR3 in amino acids: CASSLKGGDTQYF. CDR3 sequence (DNA): TGTGCCAGCAGCTTAAAGGGCGGGGACACGCAGTATTTT. Based on the CDR3 plus reference TRBV7-2 and TRBJ2-3, the full variable domain is GAGVSQSPSNKVTEKGKDVELRCDPISGHTALYWYRQSLGQGLEFLIYFQGNSAPDKSGLPSDRFSAERTGGSVSTLTIQRTQQEDSAVYLCASSLKGGDTQYFGPGTRLTVL.

This clone was seen just once. The chain uses TRBV3-1 (or the pseudogene TRBV3-2) and TRBJ2-7; TRBD1 agrees at 7 bases. Germline V CDR1 and CDR2: LGHDT, YNNKEL (reference sequence). V shed 9 bases and J 2 bases; nucleotides not matched to a gene: 19. The CDR3 length is 17 residues. CDR3 in DNA: TGTGCCAGAACTTCAAGAGGGGGCAGGCTGCCACCCTACGAGCAGTACTTC. It translates to CARTSRGGRLPPYEQYF.

This clone showed up just a few times. CDR3 DNA sequence: TGTGCCAGCAGCTTCCTCTCTACAGGTTCCTACGAGCAGTACTTC. It is translated as CASSFLSTGSYEQYF. The chain employs TRBV7-2 and TRBJ2-7; possibly TRBD1 for D (5 bases). The V gene's germline CDR1 is SGHTA and CDR2 FQGNSA. The CDR3 has 15 residues. V lost 3 bases to trimming and J lost 1 base, with 13 bases between them.

The genes are TRBV3-1 (or the pseudogene TRBV3-2) and TRBJ1-5; 10 bases map to TRBD1. J gave up 6 bases and V 1 base, and 0 bases lay outside the gene matches. Germline CDR1 and CDR2: LGHDT and YNNKEL (reference sequence). The CDR3 length is 14 residues. The CDR3 reads CASSQGTGGQPQHF. The CDR3, as DNA: TGTGCCAGCAGCCAAGGGACAGGGGGTCAGCCCCAGCATTTT.

The chain uses TRBV19 and TRBJ1-6, with D tentatively TRBD1 (5 bases). V shed 3 bases and J shed 7 bases, with 16 bases lying between them. This CDR3 has 16 amino acids. Germline loops: CDR1 LNHDA, CDR2 SQIVND (reference sequence). Written as DNA, the CDR3 is TGTGCCAGTAGTATCATCAGTCAGGGCCGGAATTCACCCCTCCACTTT. Translation gives CASSIISQGRNSPLHF.

The rearrangement joins TRBV19 to TRBJ2-7; tentative D call: TRBD1 (6 bases). The CDR3 consists of 16 residues. V was shortened by 3 bases and J by 3 bases, with 18 bases between the two germline ends. Germline V gene sequence: CDR1 LNHDA, CDR2 SQIVND (reference sequence). In DNA, the CDR3 is TGTGCCAGTAGTATCACCCTCTGGGCAGGGGACTACGAGCAGTACTTC. It encodes CASSITLWAGDYEQYF.

This clone was picked up a small number of times. The V call is TRBV18, the J call TRBJ2-3; D ambiguous. The V and J ends lost 2 bases and 0 bases respectively, with 6 bases between them. In germline, CDR1 is KGHSH, CDR2 LQKENI. This CDR3 is 14 amino acids long. The CDR3 protein is CASSPVASTDTQYF. The CDR3 nucleotides are TGTGCCAGCTCACCAGTGGCTAGCACAGATACGCAGTATTTT.

CDR3 in amino acids: CASSEDTGHSNQPQHF. CDR3 bases: TGTGCCAGCAGTGAAGATACAGGGCATAGCAATCAGCCCCAGCATTTT. The chain uses TRBV6-1 and TRBJ1-5; perhaps TRBD1 as D (6 bases). The CDR3 loop spans 16 amino acids. Trimming cost V 1 base and J 0 bases, with 10 bases left between them. Per the germline V gene, CDR1 is MNHNS and CDR2 is SASEGT.

Here the CDR3 reads CASNRQGPYEQYF. The CDR3 DNA reads TGTGCCAGCAACCGACAGGGGCCATACGAGCAGTACTTC. This chain connects TRBV2 to TRBJ2-7; the match to TRBD1 covers 8 bases. The CDR3 consists of 13 residues. The germline V gene encodes CDR1 SNHLY and CDR2 FYNNEI. The trim removed 7 bases at V and 4 bases at J, leaving 6 bases unmatched.